The 10 T cell receptor beta chains presented below share a single source sample, sequenced in a study of cytomegalovirus exposure and HLA in healthy donors. The PCR employed 60 Vbeta primers together with 13 Jbeta primers. Here immunoSEQ multiplex PCR was the method, and the copy in TCRdb shows in-frame clones only, minus some. Of about 160,000 clones listed, 85% are singletons. The sample consisted of PBMCs. Source of these receptors: a man aged 18 to 29 in good health and CMV-seropositive.

This clone was seen a handful of times. Distinct nucleotide sequences in the sample also encode this CDR3. The gene calls are TRBV4-2 and TRBJ1-5, with TRBD1 as a possible D gene (6 bases). Germline V CDR1 and CDR2: LGHNA, YNFKEQ. Trimming took off 0 bases at V and 6 bases at J, with 9 bases between the two ends. The CDR3 length is 14 residues. CDR3 DNA: TGTGCCAGCAGCCAAGAAAGGGGGGGTCAGCCCCAGCATTTT. Translation: CASSQERGGQPQHF.

A few counts support this clone. V and J are TRBV7-3 and TRBJ2-1, with 8 nucleotides matching TRBD2. The germline gives CDR1 SGHTA, CDR2 FQGTGA. V lost 1 base, J lost 8 bases, and 7 bases stayed unmatched. The CDR3 spans 15 residues. The CDR3 protein is CASSLSTGGPYEQFF. CDR3 DNA: TGTGCCAGCAGCTTAAGTACGGGGGGGCCATATGAGCAGTTCTTC.

Only one count was recorded for this clone. The V gene is TRBV9, the J gene TRBJ1-2; 7 bases match TRBD1. This CDR3 spans 15 amino acids. V gave up 4 bases and J gave up 4 bases; unmatched junction bases: 10. The germline CDR1 and CDR2 sequences are SGDLS and YYNGEE. CDR3 protein: CASSPTGQPFYGYTF. CDR3 nucleotide sequence: TGTGCCAGCAGCCCAACGGGACAGCCTTTCTATGGCTACACCTTC.

The chain uses TRBV25-1 and TRBJ2-7, with a tentative D call TRBD1 (5 bases). Germline V gene lookup returns CDR1 MGHDK and CDR2 SYGVNS. Trimming took off 8 bases at V and 0 bases at J, with 17 bases between the two ends. This CDR3 contains 15 residues. The CDR3 DNA reads as TGTGCCAGCCGTAGGGGCAGGTCGAGCTCCTACGAGCAGTACTTC. Protein: CASRRGRSSSYEQYF.

V gene TRBV2 combines with J gene TRBJ2-7; 9 bases match TRBD2. Germline CDR1 and CDR2: SNHLY and FYNNEI. Unmatched junction bases numbered 8, after V lost 5 bases and J lost 6 bases. The CDR3 loop spans 14 amino acids. The CDR3 DNA reads TGTGCCAGCAGTCCGGGACTAGCCCCTCCCGAGCAGTACTTC. Protein sequence: CASSPGLAPPEQYF.

In this sample, this clone turned up a few times. The chain is built from TRBV30 and TRBJ1-3; tentative D call: TRBD1 (5 bases). V shed 0 bases and J shed 1 base, with 13 bases lying between them. The CDR3 runs 16 residues. The V gene's germline CDR1 is GTSNPN and CDR2 SVGIG (reference sequence). The CDR3 loop reads CAWSVPGSWSGNTIYF. The CDR3 bases are TGTGCCTGGAGTGTCCCAGGGTCTTGGTCTGGAAACACCATATATTTT.

The CDR3 region has the DNA TGTGCCAGCAGCTTCTCCACAGGTCCCCAAGAGACCCAGTACTTC. Its translation: CASSFSTGPQETQYF. V gene TRBV5-8 combines with J gene TRBJ2-5; perhaps TRBD1 as D (5 bases). The CDR3 spans 15 residues. Trimming removed 2 bases at V and 1 base at J, with 12 bases between. From germline, CDR1 is SGHTS and CDR2 YDEGEE.

This chain links TRBV29-1 with TRBJ1-1; the D is unclear. The CDR3 totals 12 residues. Germline V gene lookup returns CDR1 SQVTM and CDR2 ANQGSEA. With 4 bases removed from V and 5 bases from J, the gap between germline ends came to 11 bases. CDR3 bases: TGCAGCGTTGCCAAGGGAGGTACTGAAGCTTTCTTT. Its protein product is CSVAKGGTEAFF.

This sequence joins TRBV6-1 and TRBJ1-1; 8 bases align to TRBD1. With 6 bases clipped from V and 4 bases from J, the junction kept 7 bases outside the gene matches. CDR1 MNHNS and CDR2 SASEGT come from the germline V gene. The CDR3 has 14 residues. For the CDR3, the DNA is TGTGCCAGCAGAGTACAGGGGGAATCCACTGAAGCTTTCTTT. Its protein is CASRVQGESTEAFF.

This clone was picked up one time. The CDR3 sequence: CASSQYLGGEQYF. The CDR3 DNA sequence: TGCGCCAGCAGCCAATACCTAGGGGGAGAGCAGTACTTC. This chain joins TRBV4-1 and TRBJ2-7, with D possibly being TRBD1 (6 bases). Germline loops: CDR1 MGHRA, CDR2 YSYEKL. The CDR3 loop spans 13 amino acids. The V end lost 2 bases, the J end lost 7 bases, and 12 bases lay between the germline ends.